The present T cell receptor (beta chain) was sequenced within a study of blood T cell repertoires in COVID-19. This CDR3 contains 14 residues. The ends lost 5 bases at V and 4 bases at J; junction bases unmatched: 7. Per the germline V gene, CDR1 is SGHNT and CDR2 is YENEEA. Generated by immunoSEQ multiplex PCR, the TCRdb table keeps only in-frame clones and is missing some. The table lists around 94,000 clones, approximately 82% of them singletons. The sequence was collected from a man aged 55 to 69 with active or convalescent COVID-19. Sequencing was done on a sample of peripheral blood. This chain joins TRBV11-3 and TRBJ1-2, with 7 bases matching TRBD1. CDR3 sequence reads: CASSQGVGLYGYTF. The CDR3 coding sequence is TGTGCCAGCAGCCAGGGGGTCGGACTCTATGGCTACACCTTC.